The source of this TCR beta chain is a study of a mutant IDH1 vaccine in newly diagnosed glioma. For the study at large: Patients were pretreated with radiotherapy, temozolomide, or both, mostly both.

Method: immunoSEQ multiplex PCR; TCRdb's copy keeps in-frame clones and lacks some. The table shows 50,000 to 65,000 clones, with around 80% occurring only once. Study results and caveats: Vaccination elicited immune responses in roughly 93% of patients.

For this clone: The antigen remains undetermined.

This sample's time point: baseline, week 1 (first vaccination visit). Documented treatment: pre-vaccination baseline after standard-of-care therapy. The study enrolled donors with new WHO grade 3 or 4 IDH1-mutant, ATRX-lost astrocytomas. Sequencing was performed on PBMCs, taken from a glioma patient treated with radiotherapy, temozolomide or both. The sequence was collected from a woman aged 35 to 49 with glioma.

CDR3 DNA sequence: TGTGCCAGCAGTTTAAACTCTGGAAACACCATATATTTT. Translating gives CASSLNSGNTIYF. This sequence joins TRBV27 and TRBJ1-3, with no clear D. This CDR3 has 13 amino acids. Per germline, CDR1 MNHEY and CDR2 SMNVEV (reference sequence). Deletions cut 2 bases from V and 0 bases from J, with 2 bases between.